This T cell receptor beta chain is drawn from a study of cytomegalovirus exposure and HLA in healthy donors. Whole-study results and caveats: TCR beta sequences reportedly predicted most subjects' HLA-A and HLA-B alleles accurately.

The junction had 8 bases not matched to a gene; V was cut back by 6 bases and J by 2 bases. This CDR3 has 15 amino acids. The V gene's germline CDR1 is MNHNS and CDR2 SASEGT. The PCR made use of 60 Vbeta and 13 Jbeta primers. Method: immunoSEQ multiplex PCR; TCRdb's copy keeps in-frame clones and lacks some. The profile covers roughly 120,000 clones, with 65% to 75% appearing a single time and roughly 11% taken by the ten largest. With respect to this clone: Its matching antigen is unknown.

This chain joins TRBV6-1 and TRBJ1-2; 8 positions match TRBD1. The source material was PBMCs. The clonotype was recovered from a woman aged 50 to 65 in good health and CMV-seropositive. The CDR3 here is CASSSPRTGNYGYTF. CDR3 in DNA: TGTGCCAGCAGCTCCCCCCGGACAGGGAACTATGGCTACACCTTC.